Below are 13 T cell receptor beta chains sequenced from a single sample in a study of response to subunit inactivated influenza vaccine. TCRdb independently ran MiXCR on the RT-PCR reads; one entry per CDR3 protein. The data show more than 700,000 distinct CDR3 sequences, about 20% seen once. The sample here was PBMCs from blood, taken about 5 days after vaccination. These receptors were obtained from a man over 45 who received an inactivated influenza vaccine.

This clonotype was counted only a few times. The V and J genes are TRBV5-1 and TRBJ2-7; maybe TRBD1 (6 bases). This CDR3 comprises 13 residues. V lost 1 base and J 7 bases, leaving 12 bases between the germline ends. Germline assignment: CDR1 SGHRS and CDR2 YFSETQ. CDR3 sequence: CASSLQGKREQYF. In DNA form, the CDR3 reads TGCGCCAGCAGCTTGCAGGGGAAGAGAGAGCAGTACTTC.

This clonotype turned up a few times. The rearrangement uses TRBV29-1 and TRBJ2-1, with unresolved D. Germline V CDR1 and CDR2: SQVTM, ANQGSEA. The CDR3 length is 12 residues. Trimming removed 4 bases from V and 10 bases from J, with 14 bases in between. The CDR3 DNA reads as TGCAGCGTTGCGGTGACTGGTCGAGAGCAGTTCTTC. Encoded protein: CSVAVTGREQFF.

The rearrangement uses TRBV6-5 and TRBJ2-7, with D tentatively TRBD1 (7 bases). V dropped 2 bases and J dropped 3 bases, with 14 bases sitting between them. This CDR3 is 15 amino acids long. Germline-derived CDR1 and CDR2 are MNHEY and SVGAGI. The CDR3 DNA reads TGTGCCAGCAGTTACAACGACAGGGAGGACTACGAGCAGTACTTC. Its protein is CASSYNDREDYEQYF.

There are a few counts of this clonotype. The chain employs TRBV5-6 and TRBJ2-7, with 7 bases lining up with TRBD1. Germline V gene lookup returns CDR1 SGHDT and CDR2 YYEEEE. The CDR3 is made up of 14 amino acids. V shed 4 bases, J shed 6 bases, and the junction held 10 bases outside the gene matches. As DNA, the CDR3 is TGTGCCAGCAGCATCGGACAGGCCGTGGGCGAGCAGTACTTC. This encodes CASSIGQAVGEQYF.

This clonotype was detected many times. This chain links TRBV28 with TRBJ2-7; tentatively, D is TRBD1 (5 bases). The CDR3 has 14 residues. Germline loops: CDR1 MDHEN, CDR2 SYDVKM. V was shortened by 7 bases and J by 1 base, with 14 bases between the two germline ends. In DNA form, the CDR3 reads TGTGCCAGCAATCCAGGACACACATCCTACGAGCAGTACTTC. Translated, it gives CASNPGHTSYEQYF.

The chain uses TRBV20-1 and TRBJ2-7, with a possible D match to TRBD1 (5 bases). Trimming stripped 6 bases from V and 3 bases from J, with 12 bases between. CDR1 and CDR2 from the germline V gene are DFQATT and SNEGSKA (reference sequence). CDR3 length: 12 residues. In nucleotides, the CDR3 is TGCAGTGCCCCCCGACAGTACTACGAGCAGTACTTC. Translation gives CSAPRQYYEQYF.

Ten or more counts support this clonotype. CDR3 nucleotides: TGTGCCAGCAGCTACTTACAGGGGTTCAGCACAGATACGCAGTATTTT. This sequence encodes CASSYLQGFSTDTQYF. V gene TRBV7-9 combines with J gene TRBJ2-3, with 7 positions matching TRBD1. V shed 4 bases, J shed 0 bases, and the junction held 7 bases outside the gene matches. The CDR3 has 16 amino acids. Germline CDR1 and CDR2: SEHNR and FQNEAQ (reference sequence).

The chain links TRBV7-9 to TRBJ1-6, with no clear D. This CDR3 region has 17 residues. Trimming shortened V by 5 bases and J by 0 bases, and 14 bases separated the two germline ends. CDR1 SEHNR and CDR2 FQNEAQ come from the germline V gene (reference sequence). The CDR3 loop is CASSAGRQFSYNSPLHF. The CDR3 DNA reads as TGTGCCAGCAGCGCCGGCCGGCAGTTCTCCTATAATTCACCCCTCCACTTT.

This chain connects TRBV5-1 to TRBJ2-3; possible D gene TRBD2, 6 bases. Germline assignment: CDR1 SGHRS and CDR2 YFSETQ. The CDR3 covers 14 residues. The V end was cut by 1 base, the J end by 4 bases, with 10 bases between. The CDR3 nucleotides are TGCGCCAGCAGCTTGCTAGGGGACTCAGATACGCAGTATTTT. Translating gives CASSLLGDSDTQYF. Looking up the rest from reference TRBV5-1 and TRBJ2-3 gives the full variable domain: KAGVTQTPRYLIKTRGQQVTLSCSPISGHRSVSWYQQTPGQGLQFLFEYFSETQRNKGNFPGRFSGRQFSNSRSEMNVSTLELGDSALYLCASSLLGDSDTQYFGPGTRLTVL.

This clonotype was seen a few times. V is TRBV9 and J is TRBJ2-2; D is unresolved. V was trimmed by 0 bases and J by 4 bases, leaving 13 bases between them. Per the germline V gene, CDR1 is SGDLS and CDR2 is YYNGEE. There are 16 residues in the CDR3. CDR3 sequence reads: CASSVGVGRSTGELFF. The CDR3 coding sequence is TGTGCCAGCAGCGTAGGGGTAGGAAGGAGCACCGGGGAGCTGTTTTTT.

The chain recombines TRBV3-1 with TRBJ1-1; D remains unclear. The CDR3 extends over 11 amino acids. Deletions cut 2 bases from V and 10 bases from J, with 8 bases between. CDR1 is LGHDT, CDR2 YNNKEL, per germline (reference sequence). DNA for the CDR3: TGTGCCAGCAGCCAATCAAGTGGAGCTTTCTTT. This gives the protein CASSQSSGAFF.

For the CDR3, the DNA is TGTGCCAGCAGTTCTCAGGCTCCAACTATGAGCTCCTACGAGCAGTACTTC. This codes for CASSSQAPTMSSYEQYF. The rearrangement joins TRBV28 to TRBJ2-7; unclear D gene. This CDR3 is 17 amino acids long. V shed 4 bases and J shed 0 bases, with 19 bases lying between them. Germline V CDR1 and CDR2: MDHEN, SYDVKM.

This clonotype was recorded a few times. The chain is built from TRBV9 and TRBJ1-2, with unresolved D. The CDR3 contains 11 residues. The germline V and J ends were trimmed by 0 bases and 10 bases, with 7 bases remaining between them. The germline V gene has CDR1 SGDLS and CDR2 YYNGEE. CDR3 loop: CASSVGKSYTF. The CDR3 DNA reads TGTGCCAGCAGCGTAGGAAAATCCTACACCTTC.